This entry lists 10 T cell receptor beta chains sequenced from one sample in a study of T cell responses to AZD1222 COVID-19 vaccine. Profiled with immunoSEQ multiplex PCR; TCRdb holds only in-frame clones, not every one. This sample has about 85,000 clones; less than 90% occur once, and the top ten carry roughly 7.7%. The source was peripheral blood, collected on day 0 of AZD1222 vaccination. The receptors here all came from an adult in good health.

The V gene is TRBV7-6, the J gene TRBJ1-1, with TRBD1 identical over 9 bases. The CDR3 length is 15 residues. With V trimmed by 5 bases and J by 5 bases, 9 bases remained unmatched. Germline assignment: CDR1 SGHVS and CDR2 FNYEAQ. The CDR3 nucleotides read TGTGCCAGCAGCGCGACCGGGACAGGGAGGACTGAAGCTTTCTTT. Residues: CASSATGTGRTEAFF.

The CDR3 DNA reads TGTGCCAGCAGTTTTGGGGTAGCTGGATGGTCCTACAATGAGCAGTTCTTC. Residues: CASSFGVAGWSYNEQFF. The chain couples TRBV28 to TRBJ2-1, with unresolved D. Germline assignment: CDR1 MDHEN and CDR2 SYDVKM. Deletions cut 3 bases from V and 1 base from J, with 16 bases between. This CDR3 is built from 17 residues.

This chain connects TRBV3-1 (or the pseudogene TRBV3-2) to TRBJ2-3; a possible D gene is TRBD2 (5 bases). In germline, CDR1 is LGHDT, CDR2 YNNKEL (reference sequence). The CDR3 is 15 amino acids. Trimming left V 1 base short and J 1 base short, with 9 bases between. The CDR3 spells CASSQVAGGTDTQYF. CDR3 sequence (DNA): TGTGCCAGCAGCCAAGTAGCCGGGGGCACAGATACGCAGTATTTT.

The J gene is TRBJ2-3, the V gene TRBV6-6; maybe TRBD1 (5 bases). V dropped 5 bases and J dropped 0 bases, with 9 bases sitting between them. Germline CDR1 is MNHNY and CDR2 is SVGAGI (reference sequence). The CDR3 loop spans 14 amino acids. CDR3 DNA: TGTGCCAGCAGTAGGGGTGATAGCACAGATACGCAGTATTTT. This codes for CASSRGDSTDTQYF.

The chain employs TRBV19 and TRBJ1-1; D unclear. Germline-derived CDR1 and CDR2 are LNHDA and SQIVND (reference sequence). The CDR3 spans 14 residues. The ends were cut back, 10 bases at V and 2 bases at J, with 17 bases in the middle. CDR3 sequence reads: CATSRPGVNTEAFF. CDR3 DNA sequence: TGTGCCACCTCGAGGCCAGGAGTAAACACTGAAGCTTTCTTT.

This clone was found once. The chain links TRBV7-9 to TRBJ2-3; D call uncertain. The CDR3 has 15 amino acids. Germline V lookup: CDR1 SEHNR, CDR2 FQNEAQ (reference sequence). Trimming took off 5 bases at V and 0 bases at J, with 12 bases between the two ends. CDR3 DNA sequence: TGTGCCAGCAGCGCTCCGAGCACTAGCACAGATACGCAGTATTTT. Protein: CASSAPSTSTDTQYF.

This chain joins TRBV13 and TRBJ1-5; D remains ambiguous. Trimming cost V 1 base and J 0 bases, with 10 bases left between them. CDR3 length equals 16 residues. Germline V CDR1 and CDR2: PRHDT, FYEKMQ (reference sequence). In nucleotides, the CDR3 is TGTGCCAGCAGCTTAGTCCCATGCAATAGCAATCAGCCCCAGCATTTT. Translation gives CASSLVPCNSNQPQHF.

The rearrangement joins TRBV5-1 to TRBJ2-4; no definite D call. Germline-derived CDR1 and CDR2 are SGHRS and YFSETQ. This CDR3 spans 10 amino acids. V lost 2 bases to trimming and J lost 13 bases, with 7 bases between them. The CDR3 reads CASSFPRQYF. The CDR3 nucleotides read TGCGCCAGCAGCTTCCCGCGGCAGTACTTC.

This chain uses TRBV5-5 with TRBJ1-2, with 7 bases that match TRBD1. V shed 4 bases, J shed 6 bases, and the junction held 3 bases outside the gene matches. The CDR3 has 12 residues. Germline V gene sequence: CDR1 SGHKS, CDR2 YYEKEE (reference sequence). DNA of the CDR3: TGTGCCAGCAGCCCCAGGGGGAATGGCTACACCTTC. It codes for CASSPRGNGYTF.

The rearrangement uses TRBV9 and TRBJ2-7; 8 bases map to TRBD1. J lost 7 bases, V lost 4 bases, and 10 bases had no gene match. The CDR3 length is 14 residues. Germline V gives CDR1 SGDLS, CDR2 YYNGEE. CDR3 region: CASSPSTGAGEQYF. In nucleotides, the CDR3 is TGTGCCAGCAGCCCCTCGACAGGGGCCGGTGAGCAGTACTTC.